This passage covers 21 T cell receptor beta chains from one sample sequenced in a study of HIV-infected children after antiretroviral therapy interruption. Treatment of the sample: PENTA 11 planned treatment interruption arm or continuous ART arm. Unique molecular identifiers were included in an RNA-based 3' RACE TCR library. TCRdb fed the 3' RACE reads into MiXCR, producing one record per CDR3 protein. In the table there are around 15,000 distinct CDR3 sequences, more than 3% of which are singletons. Here the sequenced sample was CD45RA+ CD4+ T cells from PBMCs, taken from a donor given antiretroviral therapy, either interrupted or continuous. Subset here: naive CD4+ CD45RA+ CD45RO- T cells. Receptors were obtained from a child aged 2-17 years with HIV.

This clonotype was recorded at least ten times. The chain joins TRBV10-3 to TRBJ2-7; the D gene could be TRBD1 or TRBD2 (5 bases each). Germline V gene sequence: CDR1 ENHRY, CDR2 SYGVKD. The CDR3 consists of 14 residues. V gave up 4 bases and J gave up 2 bases, with 12 bases separating them. CDR3 sequence reads: CAISGRDGTYEQYF. CDR3 sequence (DNA): TGTGCCATCAGTGGCCGGGACGGAACCTACGAGCAGTACTTC.

This clonotype has ten or more counts. The chain employs TRBV5-1 and TRBJ2-3, with TRBD2 identical over 16 bases. The CDR3 consists of 16 residues. V dropped 4 bases and J dropped 4; count of bases not matched to a gene: 3. Looked up from germline, CDR1 is SGHRS and CDR2 is YFSETQ. CDR3 nucleotides: TGCGCCAGCAGCCCGGGACTAGCGGGGGGGCCAGATACGCAGTATTTT. Protein product: CASSPGLAGGPDTQYF.

This clonotype appeared many times. This chain connects TRBV5-1 to TRBJ2-1; 13 bases map to TRBD2. The trim removed 4 bases at V and 5 bases at J, leaving 3 bases unmatched. There are 15 residues in the CDR3. CDR1 and CDR2 from the germline V gene are SGHRS and YFSETQ. CDR3 protein: CASSQLAGGDNEQFF. The CDR3 region has the DNA TGCGCCAGCAGCCAACTAGCGGGGGGGGACAATGAGCAGTTCTTC.

There are many counts of this clonotype. V gene TRBV4-2 combines with J gene TRBJ1-1; tentative D call: TRBD1 (6 bases). The CDR3 runs to 13 residues. Germline V lookup: CDR1 LGHNA, CDR2 YNFKEQ. V lost 0 bases and J 5 bases, leaving 7 bases between the germline ends. The CDR3, as DNA: TGTGCCAGCAGCCAAGATACAGGGACTGAAGCTTTCTTT. Translated, it gives CASSQDTGTEAFF.

This clonotype was found many times. The V call is TRBV12-3 or TRBV12-4, the J call TRBJ2-1; the D gene is possibly TRBD2 (6 bases). The CDR3 loop spans 15 amino acids. V was cut by 5 bases and J by 5 bases, with 16 bases left in between. For the CDR3, the DNA is TGTGCCAGCAGTCCTTTATGGACTACGCACAATGAGCAGTTCTTC. Its protein product is CASSPLWTTHNEQFF.

The table lists this clonotype with many counts. This chain uses TRBV12-3 or TRBV12-4 with TRBJ1-2, with D possibly matching TRBD1 (6 bases). Trimming took off 6 bases at V and 5 bases at J, with 13 bases between the two ends. This CDR3 contains 13 residues. The CDR3 DNA reads as TGTGCCAGCAGGGCAGGGGCCAGGTATGGCTACACCTTC. Its protein product is CASRAGARYGYTF.

This clonotype was counted many times. As DNA, the CDR3 is TGTGCCAGCAGCCCAGGGGGAGGCCCCAATTCACCCCTCCACTTT. This encodes CASSPGGGPNSPLHF. This rearrangement joins TRBV3-1 to TRBJ1-6, with 7 bases matching TRBD1. Germline CDR1 reads LGHDT; CDR2 reads YNNKEL (reference sequence). The CDR3 is 15 residues long. Trimming took 4 bases from V and 7 from J; bases not matched to a gene: 7.

This clonotype was seen ten or more times. The junction departs from germline at one end; a sequencing error may be responsible. The rearrangement links TRBV10-3 to TRBJ2-4, with D possibly being TRBD1 (7 bases). The CDR3 has 13 residues. The germline gives CDR1 ENHRY, CDR2 SYGVKD. CDR3 DNA: TGTGCCAGCCACAGGGGAGGTCAAAACACCTTGTACTTT. This translates into CASHRGGQNTLYF.

This clonotype occurred many times. The chain links TRBV25-1 to TRBJ2-3; 8 bases align to TRBD2. V dropped 9 bases and J dropped 6; count of bases not matched to a gene: 11. CDR3 length: 14 residues. Germline values: CDR1 MGHDK, CDR2 SYGVNS. CDR3: CARVVSASGDTQYF. The CDR3 region has the DNA TGTGCCAGGGTCGTGAGTGCTAGCGGGGATACGCAGTATTTT.

This clonotype was picked up many times. V usage is TRBV20-1 and J usage is TRBJ1-1; the D gene is possibly TRBD1 (6 bases). The germline V and J ends were trimmed by 3 bases and 0 bases, with 20 bases remaining between them. The germline V gene encodes CDR1 DFQATT and CDR2 SNEGSKA (reference sequence). The CDR3 is made up of 17 amino acids. The CDR3 sequence: CSARTPPSQGLNTEAFF. The CDR3 nucleotides are TGCAGTGCTAGGACCCCCCCGTCACAGGGCCTGAACACTGAAGCTTTCTTT.

This clonotype occurred many times. The chain joins TRBV7-2 to TRBJ2-2, with D perhaps assigned TRBD1 or TRBD2 (5 bases each). Germline V gene data show CDR1 as SGHTA and CDR2 as FQGNSA. CDR3 length: 15 residues. V lost 5 bases and J lost 4, with 14 bases in between. CDR3 coding DNA: TGTGCCAGCAGCGAGGGGCTCCCGGGCACCGGGGAGCTGTTTTTT. This gives the protein CASSEGLPGTGELFF.

This clonotype counts as medium-sized. The chain uses TRBV18 and TRBJ1-1, with 7 bases fitting TRBD1. The CDR3 length is 13 residues. V shed 6 bases, J shed 1 base, and the junction held 2 bases outside the gene matches. Germline CDR1 KGHSH, CDR2 LQKENI. Here the CDR3 reads CASSGDRNTEAFF. The CDR3 DNA sequence: TGTGCCAGCTCCGGGGACAGGAACACTGAAGCTTTCTTT.

The table lists this clonotype with many counts. This chain connects TRBV3-1 to TRBJ2-6, with a tentative D call TRBD2 (6 bases). Germline CDR1 is LGHDT and CDR2 is YNNKEL (reference sequence). V dropped 9 bases and J dropped 1 base, with 16 bases sitting between them. The CDR3 sequence is 16 residues long. The CDR3 DNA is TGTGCCAGTACCCTCGGGGGAGCTTCTGGGGCCAACGTCCTGACTTTC. This encodes CASTLGGASGANVLTF.

This clonotype counts as medium-sized. The chain joins TRBV29-1 to TRBJ1-4, with a weak D call TRBD1 (5 bases). The CDR3 contains 14 residues. With 5 bases removed from V and 8 bases from J, the gap between germline ends came to 18 bases. Germline CDR1 and CDR2: SQVTM and ANQGSEA. CDR3 in amino acids: CSVRDSSGGEKLFF. CDR3 nucleotides: TGCAGCGTTAGGGATTCTTCCGGGGGAGAAAAACTGTTTTTT.

In this sample, this clonotype turned up many times. The chain couples TRBV20-1 to TRBJ2-5, with TRBD2 identical over 11 bases. With V trimmed by 8 bases and J by 3 bases, 11 bases remained unmatched. The CDR3 covers 15 residues. Germline V gene data show CDR1 as DFQATT and CDR2 as SNEGSKA (reference sequence). The CDR3 region is CSYRPMGLAEETQYF. As DNA, the CDR3 is TGCAGTTACAGACCTATGGGACTAGCGGAAGAGACCCAGTACTTC.

The table lists this clonotype with many counts. The chain employs TRBV5-1 and TRBJ2-5, with TRBD1 matching over 8 bases. CDR3 length: 15 amino acids. CDR1 is SGHRS and CDR2 is YFSETQ in the germline V gene. V was clipped by 1 base and J by 9 bases; unmatched bases: 11. The CDR3 DNA reads TGCGCCAGCAGCTTGCAGGGGGCGTTTGGGAATCCCCAGTACTTC. Its translation: CASSLQGAFGNPQYF.

This clonotype was found many times. This sequence joins TRBV5-1 and TRBJ2-5; a possible D gene is TRBD1 (6 bases). This CDR3 is 14 amino acids long. Germline V gene lookup returns CDR1 SGHRS and CDR2 YFSETQ. The V and J ends lost 4 bases and 3 bases respectively, with 13 bases between them. The chain's CDR3 is CASSMGAREETQYF. The CDR3 DNA reads as TGCGCCAGCAGCATGGGGGCTCGGGAAGAGACCCAGTACTTC.

This clonotype was counted ten times or more. One end of the junction varies from germline; a read error may be responsible. The CDR3, as DNA: TGTGCCAGCAGTTTCCGGGGCCAAGACACCCAGTACTTT. This sequence encodes CASSFRGQDTQYF. The chain is built from TRBV11-1 and TRBJ2-5, with D perhaps assigned TRBD1 or TRBD2 (5 bases each). Germline CDR1 SGHAT, CDR2 FQDESV (reference sequence). This CDR3 comprises 13 residues.

This clonotype showed up many times. The chain recombines TRBV12-3 or TRBV12-4 with TRBJ1-2; the D gene is possibly TRBD1 (5 bases). The CDR3 runs 13 residues. Trimming pared 3 bases from V and 7 bases from J, leaving 12 bases between. The CDR3 region is CASSFGALIGYTF. CDR3 sequence (DNA): TGTGCCAGCAGTTTCGGGGCCCTAATTGGCTACACCTTC.

This clonotype has a count of ten or more. The chain is built from TRBV19 and TRBJ1-2; TRBD1 matches 10 bases. CDR3 length equals 15 residues. V was pared by 7 bases and J by 2 bases, with 7 bases of the junction left unmatched. Germline CDR1 is LNHDA and CDR2 is SQIVND (reference sequence). The CDR3 protein is CASNFPGQGNYGYTF. CDR3 DNA sequence: TGTGCCAGTAATTTCCCGGGACAGGGGAACTATGGCTACACCTTC.

There are a few counts of this clonotype. V and J are TRBV5-1 and TRBJ2-3, with 8 bases that match TRBD2. The CDR3 totals 16 residues. CDR1 and CDR2 (germline): SGHRS, YFSETQ. V lost 3 bases, J lost 5 bases, and 11 bases stayed unmatched. The CDR3 nucleotides read TGCGCCAGCAGCTCGGACCTCGGGGGGGCCCAAGATACGCAGTATTTT. Translated: CASSSDLGGAQDTQYF.